The rows below give T cell receptor beta chains drawn from one sample of a study of molecular identifiers for immune sequencing clone quantification. Each CDR3 protein is one row after TCRdb ran MiXCR on the PCR reads. The sample yields a few hundred thousand distinct CDR3 sequences, about 21% seen once. Sequenced material: naive CD8+ T cells from blood, with Jurkat cell RNA spiked in. The source of these receptors is a human donor in good health. Some libraries in this study had Jurkat cell RNA spiked in. Both conserved end residues are part of each CDR3. The order of the fields is V gene, D gene, J gene, clone size, CDR3 protein, CDR3 DNA. D genes are given only for firm matches. The size of a clone is reported for some rows only, either as once, few or many, or as a class for expanded clones.

TRBV7-6,TRBD1,TRBJ2-7,few,CASSLVHRQGAEEQYF,TGTGCCAGCAGCTTAGTTCATCGGCAGGGGGCGGAAGAGCAGTACTTC
TRBV7-6,NA,TRBJ2-7,NA,CASSLVPGVHEQYF,TGTGCCAGCAGCTTAGTCCCAGGGGTCCACGAGCAGTACTTC
TRBV12-3/TRBV12-4,TRBD2,TRBJ2-3,many,CASRPIGAGGPDTQYF,TGTGCCAGCAGGCCAATTGGAGCGGGGGGTCCAGATACGCAGTATTTT
TRBV7-2,NA,TRBJ1-1,NA,CASSIYQGNEAFF,TGTGCCAGCAGCATATACCAGGGGAACGAAGCTTTCTTT
TRBV27,NA,TRBJ2-1,few,CASSSRGPYNEQFF,TGTGCCAGCAGTTCCCGGGGGCCCTACAATGAGCAGTTCTTC
TRBV18,NA,TRBJ2-2,few,CASSPWKLNTGELFF,TGTGCCAGCTCACCTTGGAAGTTGAACACCGGGGAGCTGTTTTTT
TRBV9,NA,TRBJ1-1,many,CASSVVSNTEAFF,TGTGCCAGCAGCGTGGTTTCGAACACTGAAGCTTTCTTT
TRBV28,NA,TRBJ1-5,many,CASSLAPEGTTAQHF,TGTGCCAGCAGTTTAGCCCCCGAGGGTACAACAGCCCAGCATTTT
TRBV28,NA,TRBJ2-1,few,CASSRDDPENEQFF,TGTGCCAGCAGTCGGGACGACCCGGAAAATGAGCAGTTCTTC
TRBV12-3/TRBV12-4,NA,TRBJ1-4,NA,CASSTSANEKLFF,TGTGCCAGCAGTACTAGCGCCAATGAAAAACTGTTTTTT
TRBV15,NA,TRBJ2-3,NA,CATSIRSADTQYF,TGTGCCACCAGCATCAGATCCGCAGATACGCAGTATTTT
TRBV7-8,NA,TRBJ2-1,few,CASSLVAGKGEQFF,TGTGCCAGCAGCTTGGTGGCGGGCAAGGGTGAGCAGTTCTTC
TRBV2,NA,TRBJ1-5,NA,CASSTETENQPQHF,TGTGCCAGCAGCACGGAAACAGAGAATCAGCCCCAGCATTTT
TRBV27,NA,TRBJ1-6,few,CASSPTTNSPLHF,TGTGCCAGCAGTCCCACGACCAATTCACCCCTCCACTTT
TRBV7-2,TRBD2,TRBJ2-7,many,CASSLGALAGGPGYEQYF,TGTGCCAGCAGCTTAGGCGCGCTAGCGGGGGGGCCTGGCTACGAGCAGTACTTC
TRBV5-1,NA,TRBJ2-7,few,CASSLASGVVYEQYF,TGCGCCAGCAGCTTGGCGTCGGGGGTGGTGTACGAGCAGTACTTC
TRBV13,NA,TRBJ1-2,many,CASSHQGNYGYTF,TGTGCCAGCAGTCATCAGGGAAACTATGGCTACACCTTC
TRBV11-2,NA,TRBJ2-5,NA,CASSLVWGRPETQYF,TGTGCCAGCAGCTTAGTTTGGGGGCGCCCGGAGACCCAGTACTTC
TRBV4-3,NA,TRBJ2-1,few,CASSQDLASEYNEQFF,TGCGCCAGCAGCCAGGACCTAGCGTCAGAATACAATGAGCAGTTCTTC
TRBV3-1,NA,TRBJ1-1,many,CASSHYGAQDTEAFF,TGTGCCAGCAGCCATTACGGGGCGCAGGACACTGAAGCTTTCTTT
TRBV7-9,TRBD1,TRBJ1-2,few,CASISLNGTGGRYTF,TGTGCCAGCATCTCACTAAACGGGACAGGGGGCCGCTACACCTTC
TRBV6-2/TRBV6-3,NA,TRBJ1-1,NA,CASSYPDATEAFF,TGTGCCAGCAGTTACCCGGATGCGACTGAAGCTTTCTTT
TRBV25-1,TRBD2,TRBJ2-5,many,CASWDAGTSPSQYF,TGTGCCAGCTGGGACGCCGGGACTAGCCCGTCCCAGTACTTC
TRBV15,NA,TRBJ1-3,NA,CATSRGLVSSGNTIYF,TGTGCCACCAGCAGAGGGCTGGTGTCCTCTGGAAACACCATATATTTT
TRBV7-9,NA,TRBJ2-2,many,CAAGNTGELFF,TGTGCCGCAGGGAACACCGGGGAGCTGTTTTTT
TRBV20-1,NA,TRBJ1-2,few,CSTFEGGLYGYTF,TGCAGTACGTTCGAGGGGGGTCTCTATGGCTACACCTTC
TRBV7-9,NA,TRBJ2-7,many,CAGGDGYEQYF,TGTGCCGGAGGTGACGGGTACGAGCAGTACTTC
TRBV3-1,NA,TRBJ1-2,NA,CASSRRDTRTNYGYTF,TGTGCCAGCAGCCGCCGGGACACCCGAACTAACTATGGCTACACCTTC
TRBV19,NA,TRBJ1-4,many,CASMDLGIDGLFF,TGTGCCAGTATGGATCTGGGAATTGATGGACTGTTTTTT
TRBV7-2,NA,TRBJ2-1,many,CASTPELALDEQFF,TGTGCCAGCACCCCCGAATTGGCCTTAGATGAGCAGTTCTTC
TRBV27,NA,TRBJ2-7,NA,CASSLSGHYEQCF,TGTGCCAGCAGTTTATCGGGACACTACGAGCAGTGCTTC
TRBV30,NA,TRBJ2-7,NA,CAWSDVGWNEQYF,TGTGCCTGGAGTGACGTGGGGTGGAACGAGCAGTACTTC
TRBV19,TRBD2,TRBJ2-1,NA,CASSLNLAVTYNEQFF,TGTGCCAGTAGTCTGAACCTAGCGGTGACCTACAATGAGCAGTTCTTC
TRBV27,TRBD2,TRBJ2-1,NA,CASSSLLAGVTHEQFF,TGTGCCAGCAGTTCCCTTCTAGCGGGAGTAACCCATGAGCAGTTCTTC
TRBV20-1,NA,TRBJ2-2,many,CSALGPGELFF,TGCAGTGCTCTGGGGCCCGGGGAGCTGTTTTTT
TRBV19,NA,TRBJ2-1,few,CASSIDLDEQFF,TGTGCCAGTAGTATAGACCTCGATGAGCAGTTCTTC